Listed below are T cell receptor beta chains from one sample, sequenced in a study of chronic HIV infection and antiretroviral therapy. TCRdb itself ran the 5' RACE reads through MiXCR, one entry per CDR3 protein. The repertoire holds 40,000 to 50,000 distinct CDR3 sequences, with 15% to 20% as singletons. Material: peripheral blood. The receptors derive from an adult who had HIV and had not received antiretroviral therapy, or was an uninfected healthy control (not recorded which). The CDR3 runs from the conserved cysteine through the conserved F or W. The order of the fields is clone size, J gene, V gene, D gene, CDR3 protein, CDR3 DNA. The D gene is left open where the match is weak. Clone size is given for some rows only: seen once, a few or many times, or a class if the clone is expanded.

abundance: few
j_gene: TRBJ2-7
v_gene: TRBV9
d_gene: TRBD1
CDR3aa: CASSRTGTYEQYF
CDR3nt: TGTGCCAGCAGCCGGACAGGGACCTACGAGCAGTACTTC

abundance: few
j_gene: TRBJ1-3
v_gene: TRBV5-1
d_gene: .
CDR3aa: CASSFQGPSGNTIYF
CDR3nt: TGCGCCAGCAGCTTCCAGGGGCCCTCTGGAAACACCATATATTTT

abundance: many
j_gene: TRBJ2-6
v_gene: TRBV11-1
d_gene: .
CDR3aa: CASSLAEGRGSYSGANVLTF
CDR3nt: TGTGCCAGCAGCTTAGCGGAGGGTAGGGGATCGTACTCTGGGGCCAACGTCCTGACTTTC

abundance: .
j_gene: TRBJ1-1
v_gene: TRBV28
d_gene: TRBD1
CDR3aa: CASSPGQGSEAFF
CDR3nt: TGTGCCAGCAGTCCCGGACAGGGCTCTGAAGCTTTCTTT

abundance: .
j_gene: TRBJ1-1
v_gene: TRBV28
d_gene: .
CDR3aa: CASSFTRTGTEAFF
CDR3nt: TGTGCCAGCAGTTTCACTCGGACGGGCACTGAAGCTTTCTTT

abundance: .
j_gene: TRBJ1-1
v_gene: TRBV25-1
d_gene: .
CDR3aa: CASRNLQGLPFF
CDR3nt: TGTGCCAGTCGTAACCTTCAGGGGCTTCCTTTCTTT

abundance: few
j_gene: TRBJ2-1
v_gene: TRBV28
d_gene: .
CDR3aa: CATGPGVPPGQFF
CDR3nt: TGTGCCACCGGACCGGGGGTCCCCCCCGGGCAGTTCTTC

abundance: .
j_gene: TRBJ1-1
v_gene: TRBV7-9
d_gene: .
CDR3aa: CASSPTGGKEDTEAFF
CDR3nt: TGTGCCAGCAGCCCCACTGGGGGGAAGGAGGACACTGAAGCTTTCTTT

abundance: few
j_gene: TRBJ2-7
v_gene: TRBV6-5
d_gene: .
CDR3aa: CASRSLEGGYEQYF
CDR3nt: TGTGCCAGCAGATCCCTAGAAGGGGGCTACGAGCAGTACTTC

abundance: .
j_gene: TRBJ1-1
v_gene: TRBV7-3
d_gene: .
CDR3aa: CASSLVGGTATEAFF
CDR3nt: TGTGCCAGCAGCTTAGTGGGAGGGACGGCCACTGAAGCTTTCTTT

abundance: .
j_gene: TRBJ2-7
v_gene: TRBV29-1
d_gene: TRBD2
CDR3aa: CSVEWREGRHEQYF
CDR3nt: TGCAGCGTTGAATGGCGGGAGGGCCGTCACGAGCAGTACTTC

abundance: .
j_gene: TRBJ2-5
v_gene: TRBV6-1
d_gene: TRBD2
CDR3aa: CASSRLAGGPETQYF
CDR3nt: TGTGCCAGCAGCAGACTAGCGGGAGGGCCGGAGACCCAGTACTTC

abundance: few
j_gene: TRBJ2-5
v_gene: TRBV28
d_gene: .
CDR3aa: CASSFRQVQETQYF
CDR3nt: TGTGCCAGCAGTTTCCGACAGGTCCAAGAGACCCAGTACTTC

abundance: .
j_gene: TRBJ1-5
v_gene: TRBV2
d_gene: .
CDR3aa: CASTDRRVQPQHF
CDR3nt: TGTGCCAGCACGGACAGAAGGGTACAGCCCCAGCATTTT

abundance: few
j_gene: TRBJ1-1
v_gene: TRBV7-8
d_gene: .
CDR3aa: CASSSGQLEVEAFF
CDR3nt: TGTGCCAGCAGCTCCGGACAGCTCGAGGTGGAAGCTTTCTTT

abundance: few
j_gene: TRBJ1-5
v_gene: TRBV29-1
d_gene: .
CDR3aa: CSVGEQKNQPQHF
CDR3nt: TGCAGCGTTGGCGAACAGAAAAATCAGCCCCAGCATTTT

abundance: .
j_gene: TRBJ2-3
v_gene: TRBV20-1
d_gene: TRBD2
CDR3aa: CSAGGREGGKDTQYF
CDR3nt: TGCAGTGCTGGGGGGCGGGAGGGAGGTAAAGATACGCAGTATTTT

abundance: few
j_gene: TRBJ1-2
v_gene: TRBV28
d_gene: .
CDR3aa: CASSRGKRNYGYTF
CDR3nt: TGTGCCAGCAGTCGGGGGAAAAGAAACTATGGCTACACCTTC

abundance: few
j_gene: TRBJ2-7
v_gene: TRBV28
d_gene: .
CDR3aa: CASSSPRGGYEQYF
CDR3nt: TGTGCCAGCAGTTCGCCCCGAGGGGGTTACGAGCAGTACTTC

abundance: .
j_gene: TRBJ2-1
v_gene: TRBV20-1
d_gene: .
CDR3aa: CSGDAGTPYNEQFF
CDR3nt: TGCAGTGGGGATGCCGGGACTCCTTACAATGAGCAGTTCTTC

abundance: .
j_gene: TRBJ2-2
v_gene: TRBV20-1
d_gene: .
CDR3aa: CSASMEGITGELFF
CDR3nt: TGCAGTGCTAGTATGGAGGGCATCACCGGGGAGCTGTTTTTT

abundance: .
j_gene: TRBJ2-7
v_gene: TRBV28
d_gene: TRBD1
CDR3aa: CASSIRQGYYEQYF
CDR3nt: TGTGCCAGCAGTATAAGACAGGGCTACTACGAGCAGTACTTC

abundance: .
j_gene: TRBJ2-7
v_gene: TRBV10-3
d_gene: .
CDR3aa: CAISERTGHEQYF
CDR3nt: TGTGCCATCAGTGAGCGAACAGGGCACGAGCAGTACTTC

abundance: .
j_gene: TRBJ2-3
v_gene: TRBV6-5
d_gene: TRBD2
CDR3aa: CASSYGAGAGTDTQYF
CDR3nt: TGTGCCAGCAGTTACGGTGCGGGAGCGGGGACAGATACGCAGTATTTT

abundance: .
j_gene: TRBJ2-3
v_gene: TRBV29-1
d_gene: TRBD2
CDR3aa: CIRSPLAGTFTDTQYF
CDR3nt: TGCATCCGTTCCCCGCTAGCGGGGACTTTCACAGATACGCAGTATTTT

abundance: few
j_gene: TRBJ2-4
v_gene: TRBV5-6
d_gene: .
CDR3aa: CASSPGHRAAKNIQYF
CDR3nt: TGTGCCAGCAGCCCCGGACACCGGGCGGCCAAAAACATTCAGTACTTC

abundance: .
j_gene: TRBJ1-6
v_gene: TRBV7-9
d_gene: TRBD1
CDR3aa: CASSGDRGSPLHF
CDR3nt: TGTGCCAGCAGCGGAGACAGGGGTTCACCCCTCCACTTT